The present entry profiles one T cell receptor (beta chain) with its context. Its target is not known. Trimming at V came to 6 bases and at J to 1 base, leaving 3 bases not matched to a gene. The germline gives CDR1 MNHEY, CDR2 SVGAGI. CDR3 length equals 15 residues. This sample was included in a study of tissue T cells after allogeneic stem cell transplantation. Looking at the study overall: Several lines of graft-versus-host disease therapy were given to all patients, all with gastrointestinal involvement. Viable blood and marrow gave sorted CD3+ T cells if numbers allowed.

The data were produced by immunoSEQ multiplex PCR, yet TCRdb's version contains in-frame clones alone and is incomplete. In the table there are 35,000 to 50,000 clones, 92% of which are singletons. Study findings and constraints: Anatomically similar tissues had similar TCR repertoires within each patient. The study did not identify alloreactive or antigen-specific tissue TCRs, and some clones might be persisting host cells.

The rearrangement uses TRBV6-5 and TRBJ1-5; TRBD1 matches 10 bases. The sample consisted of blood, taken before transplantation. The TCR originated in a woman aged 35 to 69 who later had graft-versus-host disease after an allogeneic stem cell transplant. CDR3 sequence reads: CASRRDRGSNQPQHF. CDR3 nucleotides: TGTGCCAGCAGACGGGACAGGGGAAGCAATCAGCCCCAGCATTTT.